This entry features one T cell receptor beta chain sequence. The germline V and J ends were trimmed by 0 bases and 7 bases, with 7 bases remaining between them. This CDR3 has 14 amino acids. Germline V gene data show CDR1 as MNHEY and CDR2 as SVGEGT. Profiling relied on immunoSEQ multiplex PCR, and the TCRdb table lists in-frame clones only, not all of them. The table shows roughly 150,000 clones, with roughly 84% occurring only once. This entry belongs to a study of blood T cell repertoires in COVID-19. Recruits, aged roughly 18 to 90 years, lived in 20 to 30 US areas. This chain connects TRBV6-2 or TRBV6-3 to TRBJ1-6; no clear D gene. This receptor was taken from a man in his forties or fifties in a cohort exposed to, infected with or recovered from COVID-19 (not recorded which). The sequencing input was PBMCs or T cells enriched from blood (not recorded which). The CDR3 bases are TGTGCCAGCAGTTACTCTTCTCCCAATTCACCCCTCCACTTT. The encoded protein is CASSYSSPNSPLHF.